A single sample gave rise to the 29 T cell receptor beta chains below, sequenced in a study of T cells expressing NK-cell markers. For each CDR3 protein, TCRdb gives one entry from its re-call of the 5' RACE reads, without DNA. The sample features over 150,000 distinct CDR3 sequences, with 20% in its top ten. Sequencing input: blood T cells: a sorted CD56 or NKG2C T cell subset, CD4+ or CD8+ T cells, or bulk PBMC T cells (not recorded which). Source of these receptors: a man aged 18-70 years in good health.

The chain employs TRBV12-3 or TRBV12-4 and TRBJ2-7; TCRdb calls TRBD1, which cannot be checked without DNA. This CDR3 region has 13 residues. CDR3 region: CASSLIQGREQYF.

The CDR3 protein is CASSLTGLDQYF. This chain joins TRBV6-5 and TRBJ2-7; the TCRdb D gene call, TRBD1, has no DNA to confirm it. CDR3 length: 12 residues. The V gene's germline CDR1 is MNHEY and CDR2 SVGAGI.

The V and J genes are TRBV2 and TRBJ2-2; TCRdb's assignment of TRBD1 cannot be checked, as there is no DNA. Germline CDR1 is SNHLY and CDR2 is FYNNEI. The CDR3 has 15 residues. This CDR3 reads CASSDPGKNTGELFF.

The V gene is TRBV3-1, the J gene TRBJ1-4. CDR3 length: 16 amino acids. Germline V gene sequence: CDR1 LGHDT, CDR2 YNNKEL (reference sequence). The chain's CDR3 is CASSQSEGSTNEKLFF. The full variable domain, completed using reference TRBV3-1 and TRBJ1-4, is DTAVSQTPKYLVTQMGNDKSIKCEQNLGHDTMYWYKQDSKKFLKIMFSYNNKELIINETVPNRFSPKSPDKAHLNLHINSLELGDSAVYFCASSQSEGSTNEKLFFGSGTQLSVL.

V gene TRBV27 combines with J gene TRBJ2-2; the TRBD1 assignment by TCRdb is unverifiable without DNA. Germline values: CDR1 MNHEY, CDR2 SMNVEV (reference sequence). There are 17 residues in the CDR3. The CDR3 reads CASSPEPGTRNTGELFF.

The chain employs TRBV4-1 and TRBJ2-1; TCRdb proposes TRBD1, but this gene call is untestable without DNA. The CDR3 is 14 residues long. The germline gives CDR1 MGHRA, CDR2 YSYEKL. The CDR3 is CASSQRAGDNEQFF.

J is TRBJ2-7 and V is TRBV9; TCRdb returns TRBD2, unconfirmable since there is no DNA. Germline assignment: CDR1 SGDLS and CDR2 YYNGEE. This CDR3 is built from 15 residues. CDR3 loop: CASSVGAGDVYEQYF.

The CDR3 loop is CASSISGETSYEQYF. This chain connects TRBV9 to TRBJ2-7; TCRdb calls TRBD2, which cannot be checked without DNA. CDR1 and CDR2 from the germline V gene are SGDLS and YYNGEE. There are 15 residues in the CDR3. The whole variable domain, filled in from reference TRBV9 and TRBJ2-7, reads DSGVTQTPKHLITATGQRVTLRCSPRSGDLSVYWYQQSLDQGLQFLIQYYNGEERAKGNILERFSAQQFPDLHSELNLSSLELGDSALYFCASSISGETSYEQYFGPGTRLTVT.

The genes are TRBV28 and TRBJ1-2; the TCRdb D gene call, TRBD1, has no DNA to confirm it. CDR3 length equals 16 residues. CDR1 and CDR2 from the germline V gene are MDHEN and SYDVKM. The chain's CDR3 is CASSLFGAGASGGYTF.

V gene TRBV27 combines with J gene TRBJ2-2; no DNA is available, so the TRBD2 call from TCRdb remains unchecked. This CDR3 region has 16 residues. Germline loops: CDR1 MNHEY, CDR2 SMNVEV (reference sequence). This CDR3 is CASSPSGGGNTGELFF.

This rearrangement joins TRBV6-2 or TRBV6-3 to TRBJ2-7; TCRdb's assignment of TRBD2 cannot be checked, as there is no DNA. The length of the CDR3 is 12 residues. Germline CDR1 reads MNHEY; CDR2 reads SVGEGT. The CDR3 spells CASSRDSPEQYF.

The chain carries TRBV11-2 and TRBJ2-2; there is no DNA to check the TCRdb D call of TRBD1. CDR1 is SGHAT and CDR2 is FQNNGV in the germline V gene. The CDR3 totals 15 residues. CDR3 loop: CASSLGGPVTGELFF.

CDR3 protein: CASSPARDRGAYTEAFF. The gene calls are TRBV4-2 and TRBJ1-1; the D call from TCRdb, TRBD1, cannot be confirmed without DNA. Germline V gene sequence: CDR1 LGHNA, CDR2 YNFKEQ. The CDR3 runs to 17 residues.

CDR3 sequence: CASSLAGGANQPQHF. The chain employs TRBV5-1 and TRBJ1-5; TCRdb calls TRBD1, which cannot be checked without DNA. CDR3 length: 15 residues. Germline V gene data show CDR1 as SGHRS and CDR2 as YFSETQ. Using reference TRBV5-1 and TRBJ1-5 for the parts outside the CDR3, the full variable domain is KAGVTQTPRYLIKTRGQQVTLSCSPISGHRSVSWYQQTPGQGLQFLFEYFSETQRNKGNFPGRFSGRQFSNSRSEMNVSTLELGDSALYLCASSLAGGANQPQHFGDGTRLSIL.

The chain joins TRBV13 to TRBJ1-2. CDR1 is PRHDT, CDR2 FYEKMQ, per germline (reference sequence). The CDR3 consists of 15 residues. CDR3 region: CASSFREKVDYGYTF.

The rearrangement uses TRBV6-1 and TRBJ2-2; the D call from TCRdb, TRBD1, cannot be confirmed without DNA. The CDR3 runs 14 residues. Germline values: CDR1 MNHNS, CDR2 SASEGT. CDR3 amino acids: CASTDGQVGGELFF.

V is TRBV6-1 and J is TRBJ2-6; TCRdb's D call, TRBD2, is unchecked because there is no DNA. Germline V gene data show CDR1 as MNHNS and CDR2 as SASEGT. CDR3 length: 18 amino acids. The CDR3 sequence: CASSEVEVTPSGANVLTF.

This rearrangement joins TRBV30 to TRBJ2-6. The germline gives CDR1 GTSNPN, CDR2 SVGIG (reference sequence). The length of the CDR3 is 13 residues. This CDR3 is CAFGMSGANVLTF.

The chain recombines TRBV15 with TRBJ2-4; TCRdb picks TRBD1, but there is no DNA to check that call. The CDR3 runs to 16 residues. Germline values: CDR1 LNHNV, CDR2 YYDKDF (reference sequence). The CDR3 region is CATSRGGTIAKNIQYF. The full variable domain, rest sourced from reference TRBV15 and TRBJ2-4, is DAMVIQNPRYQVTQFGKPVTLSCSQTLNHNVMYWYQQKSSQAPKLLFHYYDKDFNNEADTPDNFQSRRPNTSFCFLDIRSPGLGDTAMYLCATSRGGTIAKNIQYFGAGTRLSVL.

The chain has TRBV7-9 and TRBJ2-7. CDR1 and CDR2 from the germline V gene are SEHNR and FQNEAQ (reference sequence). The CDR3 runs 15 residues. The CDR3 sequence is CASSLAIGWSYEQYF.

The chain recombines TRBV12-3 or TRBV12-4 with TRBJ1-5; TCRdb names TRBD1, which stays unverified in the absence of DNA. The CDR3 totals 15 residues. CDR3 amino acids: CASSLSGKGHQPQHF.

The CDR3 region is CASSPGTSGTDTQYF. The chain carries TRBV27 and TRBJ2-3; without DNA, the TCRdb call of TRBD2 cannot be checked. The germline CDR1 and CDR2 sequences are MNHEY and SMNVEV (reference sequence). The CDR3 has 15 amino acids.

The genes are TRBV12-3 or TRBV12-4 and TRBJ2-3; the TCRdb D gene call, TRBD1, has no DNA to confirm it. The CDR3 totals 16 residues. The CDR3 sequence is CASSLVGRVSTDTQYF.

The chain employs TRBV12-3 or TRBV12-4 and TRBJ2-3; there is no DNA to check the TCRdb D call of TRBD1. This CDR3 region has 17 residues. This CDR3 reads CASSPNPTGTNTDTQYF.

V is TRBV6-5 and J is TRBJ2-5; TCRdb selects TRBD1, and the lack of DNA leaves this call unchecked. The CDR3 contains 11 residues. Per germline, CDR1 MNHEY and CDR2 SVGAGI. CDR3 sequence reads: CASRGGETQYF.

The CDR3 spells CASLGDSYNEQFF. The J gene is TRBJ2-1, the V gene TRBV7-9. Germline loops: CDR1 SEHNR, CDR2 FQNEAQ (reference sequence). This CDR3 spans 13 amino acids.

The V gene is TRBV6-5, the J gene TRBJ1-1. The CDR3 has 14 residues. Germline assignment: CDR1 MNHEY and CDR2 SVGAGI. CDR3 sequence: CASSNGRARTEAFF.

The rearrangement links TRBV29-1 to TRBJ2-7; TCRdb outputs TRBD1, but without DNA this stays unchecked. This CDR3 spans 16 amino acids. Per germline, CDR1 SQVTM and CDR2 ANQGSEA. The CDR3 spells CSVEWFCWGKTGEQYF.

This chain connects TRBV7-8 to TRBJ1-4. CDR3 length: 14 residues. Germline CDR1 SGHVS, CDR2 FQNEAQ. CDR3 residues: CASSLALKGEKLFF.